This T cell receptor (beta chain) appears in the sequencing data of a study of blood T cell repertoires in COVID-19. Study background: From the United States, Italy and Spain came samples of acute and convalescent COVID-19. In each case, the material was cDNA or gDNA derived from T cells, B-cell-depleted T cells, or PBMCs.

Original methodology: The assay estimated nucleated cells by amplifying reference gene primers. The data were produced by immunoSEQ multiplex PCR, yet TCRdb's version contains in-frame clones alone and is incomplete. V, J and clone size reflect that table, while D and trimming were determined from the DNA. Of about 170,000 clones listed, less than 85% are singletons. Germline V gene sequence: CDR1 SGHRS, CDR2 YFSETQ. The trim removed 4 bases at V and 0 bases at J, leaving 4 bases unmatched. The CDR3 covers 14 residues. Sequences were obtained from peripheral blood. The V gene is TRBV5-1, the J gene TRBJ2-7, with 7 bases identical to TRBD2. The sequence derives from an elderly woman with active or convalescent COVID-19. The CDR3: CASSHGGSSYEQYF. The CDR3 DNA is TGCGCCAGCAGCCACGGGGGGAGCTCCTACGAGCAGTACTTC.